This T cell receptor beta chain was obtained from a study of OX40 agonist ivuxolimab in advanced cancers. Libraries were prepared by immunoSEQ multiplex PCR; TCRdb keeps only in-frame clonotypes and omits some of them. The sample includes 10,000 or so clones, around 78% seen only once; the top ten take approximately 15%. Trimming pared 3 bases from V and 7 bases from J, leaving 13 bases between. The germline gives CDR1 SGHTA, CDR2 FQGNSA. The CDR3 spans 13 residues. This chain connects TRBV7-2 to TRBJ2-7, with a weak D call TRBD2 (6 bases). The TCR sequence derives from an adult with an advanced solid tumor such as melanoma, head and neck, liver or kidney cancer. Sequencing used CD4+ or CD8+ T cells sorted from blood, obtained in a trial of the OX40 agonist ivuxolimab. CDR3 region: CASSFGDGLEQYF. The CDR3 region has the DNA TGTGCCAGCAGCTTTGGGGACGGACTAGAGCAGTACTTC.